This T cell receptor (beta chain) appears in the sequencing data of a study of blood T cell repertoires in COVID-19. As for the study in general: Some COVID-19 samples were acute and others convalescent; all came from the United States, Italy and Spain. T cells, B-cell-depleted T cells, or PBMCs supplied cDNA or gDNA.

Germline CDR1 and CDR2: SNHLY and FYNNEI. V trimming: 2 bases; J trimming: 8 bases; junction bases outside the gene matches: 6. The CDR3 runs 15 residues. This clone has more than one count but fewer than ten. Original methodology: Estimates of nucleated cell counts were drawn from the amplification of reference gene primers. Some clones are missing from TCRdb's copy, which holds only in-frame ones; the method was immunoSEQ multiplex PCR. V and J calls and clone size are given by that table; D and trimming were obtained from the DNA. The sample shows about 110,000 clones, approximately 84% of them seen only once.

Input material: peripheral blood. The chain employs TRBV2 and TRBJ2-1, with 10 bases identical to TRBD1. The TCR comes from a human donor in a cohort sampled during active COVID-19. The CDR3 region has the DNA TGTGCCAGCAGTGAAAGGCGGACAGGGGGGCATGAGCAGTTCTTC. Translating gives CASSERRTGGHEQFF.